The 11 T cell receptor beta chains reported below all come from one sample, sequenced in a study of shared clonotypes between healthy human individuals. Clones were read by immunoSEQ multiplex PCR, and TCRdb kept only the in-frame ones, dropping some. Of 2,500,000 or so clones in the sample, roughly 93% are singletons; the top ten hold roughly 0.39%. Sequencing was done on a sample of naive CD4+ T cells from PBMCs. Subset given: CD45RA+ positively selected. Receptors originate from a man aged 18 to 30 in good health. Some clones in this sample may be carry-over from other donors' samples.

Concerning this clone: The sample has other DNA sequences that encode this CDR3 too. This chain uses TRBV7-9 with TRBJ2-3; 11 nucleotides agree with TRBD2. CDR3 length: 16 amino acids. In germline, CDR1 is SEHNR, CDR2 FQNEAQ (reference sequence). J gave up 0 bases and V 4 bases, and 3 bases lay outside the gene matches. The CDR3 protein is CASSSWTSGSTDTQYF. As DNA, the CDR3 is TGTGCCAGCAGCTCTTGGACTAGCGGGAGCACAGATACGCAGTATTTT.

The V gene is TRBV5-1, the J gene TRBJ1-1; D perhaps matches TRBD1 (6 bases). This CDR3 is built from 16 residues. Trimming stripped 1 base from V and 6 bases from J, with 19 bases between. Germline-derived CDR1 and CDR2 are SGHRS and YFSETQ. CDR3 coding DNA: TGCGCCAGCAGCTTGTCGGGTCAGGGGACGGGCGCTGAAGCTTTCTTT. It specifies CASSLSGQGTGAEAFF.

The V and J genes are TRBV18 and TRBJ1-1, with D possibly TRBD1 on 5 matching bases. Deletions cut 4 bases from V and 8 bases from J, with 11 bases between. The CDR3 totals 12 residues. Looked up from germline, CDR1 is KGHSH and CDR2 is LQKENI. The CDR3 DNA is TGTGCCAGCTCACTTCAGGGACGGGAAGCTTTCTTT. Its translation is CASSLQGREAFF.

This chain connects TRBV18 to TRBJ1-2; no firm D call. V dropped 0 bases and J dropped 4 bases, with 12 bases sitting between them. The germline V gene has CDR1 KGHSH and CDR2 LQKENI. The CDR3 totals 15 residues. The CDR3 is CASSPPGLRSYGYTF. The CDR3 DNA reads TGTGCCAGCTCACCACCTGGCCTCCGCAGCTATGGCTACACCTTC.

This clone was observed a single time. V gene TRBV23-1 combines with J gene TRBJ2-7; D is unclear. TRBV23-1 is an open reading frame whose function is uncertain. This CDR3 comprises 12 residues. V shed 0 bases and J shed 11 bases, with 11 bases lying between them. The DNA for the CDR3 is TGCGCCAGCAGTCAATCGCAACTATTCAAGTACTTC. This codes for CASSQSQLFKYF.

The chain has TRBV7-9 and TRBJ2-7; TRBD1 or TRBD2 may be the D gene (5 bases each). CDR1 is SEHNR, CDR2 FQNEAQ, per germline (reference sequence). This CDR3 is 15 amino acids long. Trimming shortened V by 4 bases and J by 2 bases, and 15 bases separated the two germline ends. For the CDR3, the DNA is TGTGCCAGCAGCTCCTCCGGGACGGGGACCTACGAGCAGTACTTC. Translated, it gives CASSSSGTGTYEQYF.

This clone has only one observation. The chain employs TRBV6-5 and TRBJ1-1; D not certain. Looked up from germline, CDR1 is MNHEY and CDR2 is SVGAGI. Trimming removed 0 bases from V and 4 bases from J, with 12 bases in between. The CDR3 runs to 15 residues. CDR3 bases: TGTGCCAGCAGTTACTCCGAGACGCGGGGCACTGAAGCTTTCTTT. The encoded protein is CASSYSETRGTEAFF.

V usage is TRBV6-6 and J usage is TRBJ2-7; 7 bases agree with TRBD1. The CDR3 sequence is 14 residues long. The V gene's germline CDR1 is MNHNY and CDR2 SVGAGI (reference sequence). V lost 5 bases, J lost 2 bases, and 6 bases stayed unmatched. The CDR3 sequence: CASSPETGPYEQYF. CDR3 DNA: TGTGCCAGCAGTCCGGAGACAGGGCCCTACGAGCAGTACTTC.

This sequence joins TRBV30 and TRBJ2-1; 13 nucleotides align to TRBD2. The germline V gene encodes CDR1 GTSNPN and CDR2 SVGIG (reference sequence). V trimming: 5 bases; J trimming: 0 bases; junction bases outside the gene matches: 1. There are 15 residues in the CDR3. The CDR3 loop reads CAWGLAGASYNEQFF. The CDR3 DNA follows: TGTGCCTGGGGACTAGCGGGAGCCTCCTACAATGAGCAGTTCTTC.

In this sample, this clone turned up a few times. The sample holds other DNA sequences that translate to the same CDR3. In DNA, the CDR3 is TGTGCCAGCAGTTACTCGAAGGGGCAGCCCCAGCATTTT. Translating it yields CASSYSKGQPQHF. The chain carries TRBV6-5 and TRBJ1-5; the D gene is possibly TRBD1 (5 bases). V was shortened by 0 bases and J by 7 bases, with 7 bases between the two germline ends. CDR1 and CDR2 from the germline V gene are MNHEY and SVGAGI. The CDR3 length is 13 residues.

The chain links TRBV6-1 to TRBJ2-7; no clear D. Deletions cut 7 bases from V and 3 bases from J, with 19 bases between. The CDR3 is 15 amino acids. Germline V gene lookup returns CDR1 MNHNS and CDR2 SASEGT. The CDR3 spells CASKDFFQRDYEQYF. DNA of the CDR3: TGTGCCAGCAAAGACTTCTTCCAAAGGGACTACGAGCAGTACTTC.